The rows below give T cell receptor beta chains drawn from one sample of a study of response to subunit inactivated influenza vaccine. TCRdb reanalysed the RT-PCR reads using MiXCR and keeps one entry per CDR3 protein. The table records around 200,000 distinct CDR3 sequences, about 12% of them present only once. The same sample was also studied in work on T cells expressing NK-cell markers.

This material consisted of CD8+ T cells sorted from PBMCs, taken 11 to 12 days after vaccination. The receptor source for this set is a man aged 45-60 years who received an inactivated influenza vaccine. Both conserved end residues are part of each CDR3. Each record gives: D gene, V gene, clone size, J gene, CDR3 protein, CDR3 DNA. D genes are given only for firm matches. The size field is filled for only some rows; it gives once, few, many or a size class.

>TRBD2|TRBV12-3/TRBV12-4|few|TRBJ2-3
CASRRLAGITDTQYF
TGTGCCAGCAGAAGACTAGCGGGGATCACAGATACGCAGTATTTT
>TRBD1|TRBV5-1|-|TRBJ2-7
CASSFGQGLGVYEQYF
TGCGCCAGCAGCTTCGGACAGGGCCTCGGAGTCTACGAGCAGTACTTC
>-|TRBV20-1|few|TRBJ2-6
CSAPHHSGANVLTF
TGCAGTGCCCCACACCACTCTGGGGCCAACGTCCTGACTTTC
>-|TRBV27|many|TRBJ2-7
CASSSWGLTYEQYF
TGTGCCAGCTCCTCCTGGGGCCTTACCTACGAGCAGTACTTC
>-|TRBV28|few|TRBJ2-5
CASSLWPRGGTKETQYF
TGTGCCAGCAGTTTATGGCCCCGAGGAGGGACGAAAGAGACCCAGTACTTC
>TRBD1|TRBV24-1|-|TRBJ2-7
CATSEGLSGQEYF
TGTGCCACCAGTGAGGGCCTTTCGGGACAGGAGTACTTC
>-|TRBV4-3|-|TRBJ2-2
CASSQEILWQENTGELFF
TGCGCCAGCAGCCAAGAAATCTTGTGGCAGGAGAACACCGGGGAGCTGTTTTTT
>TRBD1|TRBV24-1|few|TRBJ2-2
CATSDRGQLNTGELFF
TGTGCCACCAGTGACCGGGGACAGCTGAACACCGGGGAGCTGTTTTTT
>-|TRBV24-1|few|TRBJ1-1
CATSDLKAEAFF
TGTGCCACCAGTGATTTGAAGGCTGAAGCTTTCTTT
>TRBD1|TRBV5-5|-|TRBJ2-1
CASSLGRGLYNEQFF
TGTGCCAGCAGCTTGGGAAGGGGGCTCTACAATGAGCAGTTCTTC
>TRBD2|TRBV7-7|few|TRBJ2-1
CASSELAGGSSYNEQFF
TGTGCCAGCAGCGAACTAGCGGGGGGGAGCTCCTACAATGAGCAGTTCTTC